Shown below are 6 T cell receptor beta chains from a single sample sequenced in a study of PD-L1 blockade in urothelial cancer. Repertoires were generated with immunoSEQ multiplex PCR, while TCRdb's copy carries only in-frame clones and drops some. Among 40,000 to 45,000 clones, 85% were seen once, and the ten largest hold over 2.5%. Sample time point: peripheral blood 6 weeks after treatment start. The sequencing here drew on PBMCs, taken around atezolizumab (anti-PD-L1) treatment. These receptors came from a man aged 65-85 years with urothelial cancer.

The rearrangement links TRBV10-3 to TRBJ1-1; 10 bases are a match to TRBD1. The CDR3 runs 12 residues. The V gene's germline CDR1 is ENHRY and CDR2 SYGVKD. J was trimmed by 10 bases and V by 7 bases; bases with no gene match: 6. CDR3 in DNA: TGTGCCATCACCACGACAGGGGGCATAGCTTTCTTT. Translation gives CAITTTGGIAFF.

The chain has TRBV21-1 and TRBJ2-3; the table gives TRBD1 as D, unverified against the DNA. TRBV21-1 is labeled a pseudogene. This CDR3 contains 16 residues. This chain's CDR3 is CASSNKTENSTDTQYF. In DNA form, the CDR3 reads TGTGCCAGCAGCAATAAGACAGAGAATAGCACAGATACGCAGTATTTT.

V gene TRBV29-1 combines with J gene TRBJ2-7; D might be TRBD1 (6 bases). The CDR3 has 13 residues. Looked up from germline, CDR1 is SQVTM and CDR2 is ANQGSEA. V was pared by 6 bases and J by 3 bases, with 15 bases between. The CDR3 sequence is CSVGPGQNYEQYF. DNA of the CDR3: TGCAGCGTGGGGCCGGGACAAAACTACGAGCAGTACTTC.

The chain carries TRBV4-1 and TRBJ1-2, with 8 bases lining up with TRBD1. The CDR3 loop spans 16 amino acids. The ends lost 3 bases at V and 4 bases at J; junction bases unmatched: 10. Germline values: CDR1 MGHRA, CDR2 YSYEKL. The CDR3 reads CASSQPGQGQAYGYTF. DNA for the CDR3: TGCGCCAGCAGCCAGCCAGGACAGGGCCAGGCCTATGGCTACACCTTC.

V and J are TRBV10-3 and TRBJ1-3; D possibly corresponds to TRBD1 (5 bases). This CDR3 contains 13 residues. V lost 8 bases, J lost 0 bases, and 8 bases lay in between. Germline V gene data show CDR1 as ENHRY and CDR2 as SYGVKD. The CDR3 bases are TGTGCCATCTCGGGGGTCTCTGGAAACACCATATATTTT. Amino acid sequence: CAISGVSGNTIYF.

The CDR3 bases are TGTGCCTGGAGTCTAGCGGGAGAGACAGATACGCAGTATTTT. This encodes CAWSLAGETDTQYF. The rearrangement links TRBV30 to TRBJ2-3, with TRBD2 matching 10 bases. CDR3 length: 14 amino acids. Germline V CDR1 and CDR2: GTSNPN, SVGIG (reference sequence). V was pared by 2 bases and J by 3 bases, with 2 bases of the junction left unmatched.